In its sample, the clone carrying this T cell receptor beta chain was seen many times. This CDR3 is 17 amino acids long. With 1 base removed from V and 1 base from J, the gap between germline ends came to 16 bases. The data are from a study of regulatory T cells in long-lasting Graves disease. The time point was: newly diagnosed GD, antithyroid drugs for less than 3 months. Construction of the TCR library relied on RNA isolated from PBMCs. TCR beta libraries were built with iRepertoire HTBI primers and Arm-PCR of CDR3 regions. TCRdb used MiXCR to reprocess the multiplex PCR reads, holding one entry per CDR3 protein. The table shows roughly 360,000 distinct CDR3 sequences, with 12% occurring only once. This sample also appeared in a second study, on T cells in Graves' hyperthyroidism and ophthalmopathy. According to that study: Clinicians diagnosed patients from clinical symptoms, serum thyroxine and TRAb, thyroid ultrasound and orbital computed tomography.

The genes are TRBV12-3 or TRBV12-4 and TRBJ1-1; D unclear. The receptor comes from a woman under 30 with Graves disease. The source material was peripheral blood mononuclear cells (PBMCs), sampled at new diagnosis, from a patient treated with antithyroid drugs. The CDR3 DNA reads as TGTGCCAGCAGTTTAGGAGGGCGAGAACAAAGGAACACTGAAGCTTTCTTT. Translated: CASSLGGREQRNTEAFF.